The TCR beta chain under discussion was sequenced for a study of OX40 agonist ivuxolimab in advanced cancers. In the study overall: The costimulatory receptor OX40 (CD134) was targeted by ivuxolimab, a fully human IgG2 agonistic monoclonal antibody. Three dose-escalation patients achieved partial responses, one with hepatocellular carcinoma and two with cutaneous melanoma. Peripheral TCRbeta sequencing aimed to test whether ivuxolimab altered TCR sequence diversity and caused clonal T-cell expansion. The paper covers the monotherapy dose-escalation part of the phase I ivuxolimab trial, which included N of about 50 patients. Among the 50 to 55 dose-escalation patients, around 19 had hepatocellular carcinoma, about 15 melanoma, 9 renal cell carcinoma and 9 head and neck cancer. Patients were allowed to have had prior anti-PD-1, anti-PD-L1 or anti-CTLA-4 therapy, and about 40% of the dose-escalation patients had been treated with checkpoint inhibitors. A male proportion of nearly 85% and a mean age of around 60 years, ranging from roughly 23 to 79, were recorded for the dose-escalation cohort. Intravenous ivuxolimab was administered to patients every 2 weeks at six dose levels: 0.01, 0.1, 0.3, 1.5, 3 and 10 mg/kg.

In the case of this clone: The antigen it binds to is not known. No much larger clonotype is one base removed from it; base qualities were not supplied.

Patients with autoimmune disease history or receiving systemic immunosuppression were excluded from the trial. In every dose cohort, peripheral blood was drawn for TCR sequencing at baseline, cycle 4 day 1, and cycle 7 day 1. The samples were drawn from a first-in-human, open-label, multicenter phase I dose-escalation trial of ivuxolimab. Adults with locally advanced or metastatic head and neck squamous cell, hepatocellular, melanoma or renal cell carcinoma were enrolled in the trial. CD4+ and CD8+ T cells were sorted separately from peripheral blood before TCR sequencing. On the study overall, not on this receptor specifically: Clonal expansion of both CD4+ and CD8+ blood T cells was observed from baseline to week 6 at doses 0.1 to 3.0 mg/kg. On average, CD8+ T cells showed more expanded clones than CD4+ T cells after ivuxolimab. Low levels of normalized T-cell clonal expansion were also seen in some nonresponding patients. The antigen specificity of the peripheral T cells that underwent clonal expansion was not determined. In the 0.1-3.0 mg/kg groups, partial responders had among the lowest normalized peripheral clonal expansion, particularly in CD8+ T cells.

Genomic DNA was isolated from the sorted cells so that the TCRbeta CDR3 region could be sequenced. TCRbeta CDR3 regions were sequenced using the immunoSEQ Assay. TCRdb stores this immuneACCESS table with in-frame sequences only. Part of the clones is absent; in the studies checked, under half of the shortfall reflects unresolved V genes, and no reason is known for the rest. This sample has roughly 70,000 clones in its table, and roughly 88% of those were observed once. The ten most abundant clones make up nearly 8.5% of the sample. Based on the germline V gene, the CDR1 and CDR2 sequences are SQVTM and ANQGSEA. V drops 4 bases and J drops 3 bases, leaving 7 bases in between. Taken from cysteine to phenylalanine, the CDR3 has 11 residues. Kept here is only the CDR3 DNA, which spans 33 bases and is read in frame from base 1.

The TCR comes from an adult with an advanced solid tumor such as melanoma, head and neck, liver or kidney cancer. The V and J segments used are TRBV29-1 and TRBJ2-7; confidence is insufficient to name the D gene. The starting material was CD4+ or CD8+ T cells sorted from blood, obtained in a trial of the OX40 agonist ivuxolimab. The nucleotide sequence is given as TGCAGCGTTGTAGGTAGCTACGAGCAGTACTTC. Translation gives CSVVGSYEQYF.